The 21 T cell receptor beta chains in this list originate from one sample, sequenced in a study of blood T cell repertoires in COVID-19. Sequenced by immunoSEQ multiplex PCR; TCRdb stores in-frame clones only, minus some. The data show 150,000 to 170,000 clones, under 95% seen once. The specimen sequenced was peripheral blood. The receptors originated from a man aged 50 to 59 with acute or convalescent COVID-19.

The J gene is TRBJ2-7, the V gene TRBV7-9; possible D gene TRBD1, 6 bases. The V gene's germline CDR1 is SEHNR and CDR2 FQNEAQ (reference sequence). The CDR3 has 12 amino acids. The V end was cut by 2 bases, the J end by 4 bases, with 6 bases between. The CDR3 loop reads CASSLQGYEQYF. Written as DNA, the CDR3 is TGTGCCAGCAGCTTACAGGGGTACGAGCAGTACTTC.

This clone appeared once. The J gene is TRBJ2-6, the V gene TRBV4-1; unclear D gene. The germline V gene encodes CDR1 MGHRA and CDR2 YSYEKL. The CDR3 has 16 amino acids. Trimming left V 1 base short and J 2 bases short, with 9 bases between. The CDR3 region is CASSQGFQAGANVLTF. The CDR3 bases are TGCGCCAGCAGCCAAGGTTTCCAGGCTGGGGCCAACGTCCTGACTTTC.

The chain carries TRBV7-3 and TRBJ2-1; 7 positions match TRBD2. From germline, CDR1 is SGHTA and CDR2 FQGTGA. The CDR3 spans 15 residues. The trim removed 5 bases at V and 3 bases at J, leaving 7 bases unmatched. This CDR3 is CASSKNGRRYNEQFF. CDR3 DNA: TGTGCCAGCAGCAAGAACGGGAGGCGCTACAATGAGCAGTTCTTC.

The DNA of the CDR3 is TGTGCCAGCAGCTTGTATCAGGTTCGCCGAAACACCATATATTTT. It specifies CASSLYQVRRNTIYF. The chain combines TRBV5-8 with TRBJ1-3, with D unresolved. V lost 1 base, J lost 5 bases, and 13 bases lay in between. Germline CDR1 is SGHTS and CDR2 is YDEGEE. CDR3 length: 15 amino acids.

The chain couples TRBV19 to TRBJ2-1; 9 bases are a match to TRBD2. V lost 7 bases to trimming and J lost 3 bases; unmatched junction nucleotides: 7. This CDR3 contains 15 residues. CDR1 and CDR2 from the germline V gene are LNHDA and SQIVND (reference sequence). The CDR3 DNA is TGTGCCAGTAACTCGTTTAGCGGGGGCTACAATGAGCAGTTCTTC. This encodes CASNSFSGGYNEQFF.

The V gene is TRBV7-8, the J gene TRBJ2-3; D unclear. CDR3 length: 16 amino acids. Germline CDR1 SGHVS, CDR2 FQNEAQ. Trimming cost V 5 bases and J 5 bases, with 20 bases left between them. The CDR3 nucleotides read TGTGCCAGCAGCCGAAAGGTCTACTTGCCGGGAGATACGCAGTATTTT. This codes for CASSRKVYLPGDTQYF.

The J gene is TRBJ1-1, the V gene TRBV7-9, with 8 bases aligning to TRBD1. The CDR3 is 15 amino acids. V was clipped by 5 bases and J by 1 base; unmatched bases: 6. Germline loops: CDR1 SEHNR, CDR2 FQNEAQ (reference sequence). CDR3 sequence (DNA): TGTGCCAGCAGCAATCAGGGGGCAAAGAACACTGAAGCTTTCTTT. Amino acids: CASSNQGAKNTEAFF.

The rearrangement joins TRBV6-5 to TRBJ1-1; D unclear. The CDR3 has 13 amino acids. The V gene's germline CDR1 is MNHEY and CDR2 SVGAGI. The V gene lost 6 bases and the J gene lost 5 bases, with 13 bases spanning the gap. CDR3 DNA sequence: TGTGCCAGCAGCCAATCACAGACGACTGAAGCTTTCTTT. Its protein is CASSQSQTTEAFF.

This clone was counted ten times or more. This rearrangement joins TRBV30 to TRBJ1-1; D remains unclear. CDR1 GTSNPN and CDR2 SVGIG come from the germline V gene (reference sequence). CDR3 length: 12 amino acids. With 5 bases removed from V and 4 bases from J, the gap between germline ends came to 11 bases. The CDR3 DNA follows: TGTGCCTGGGGGAGCACCGGCACTGAAGCTTTCTTT. This sequence encodes CAWGSTGTEAFF. Full variable domain (remainder filled in from reference TRBV30 and TRBJ1-1): SQTIHQWPATLVQPVGSPLSLECTVEGTSNPNLYWYRQAAGRGLQLLFYSVGIGQISSEVPQNLSASRPQDRQFILSSKKLLLSDSGFYLCAWGSTGTEAFFGQGTRLTVV.

J is TRBJ2-1 and V is TRBV6-1, with 9 bases aligning to TRBD2. Trimming took 3 bases from V and 5 from J; bases not matched to a gene: 5. CDR3 size: 15 residues. Germline V gene lookup returns CDR1 MNHNS and CDR2 SASEGT. CDR3 sequence (DNA): TGTGCCAGCAGTGAGAGATTAGCGGGGGACAATGAGCAGTTCTTC. Its translation is CASSERLAGDNEQFF.

J is TRBJ2-5 and V is TRBV3-1 (or the pseudogene TRBV3-2); no definite D call. The germline V gene has CDR1 LGHDT and CDR2 YNNKEL (reference sequence). CDR3 length: 12 amino acids. The germline V and J ends were trimmed by 3 bases and 3 bases, with 5 bases remaining between them. This CDR3 reads CASSHSEETQYF. The CDR3 nucleotides are TGTGCCAGCAGCCACAGTGAAGAGACCCAGTACTTC.

V usage is TRBV19 and J usage is TRBJ1-6; D unresolved. Deletions cut 3 bases from V and 7 bases from J, with 7 bases between. Germline V CDR1 and CDR2: LNHDA, SQIVND (reference sequence). The CDR3 consists of 13 residues. DNA for the CDR3: TGTGCCAGTAGTATCAACACCAATTCACCCCTCCACTTT. This encodes CASSINTNSPLHF.

The chain couples TRBV10-3 to TRBJ1-1, with TRBD1 as a possible D gene (5 bases). Trimming cost V 4 bases and J 5 bases, with 17 bases left between them. The CDR3 is 15 residues long. Looked up from germline, CDR1 is ENHRY and CDR2 is SYGVKD. The CDR3 protein is CAISGPPGRGTEAFF. CDR3 coding DNA: TGTGCCATCAGTGGGCCGCCGGGACGGGGGACTGAAGCTTTCTTT.

The chain is built from TRBV6-5 and TRBJ1-2, with TRBD1 matching 7 bases. Germline trimming cut 7 bases from V and 4 bases from J; bases unmatched to any gene: 9. CDR3 length equals 14 residues. Per germline, CDR1 MNHEY and CDR2 SVGAGI. The CDR3 spells CASTGGGRAYGYTF. Here the CDR3 DNA reads TGTGCCAGCACCGGAGGGGGCAGGGCCTATGGCTACACCTTC.

The chain uses TRBV27 and TRBJ1-4; D gene ambiguous. Germline V lookup: CDR1 MNHEY, CDR2 SMNVEV (reference sequence). V was pared by 2 bases and J by 8 bases, with 27 bases between. The CDR3 spans 19 residues. The CDR3 sequence: CASSLRTSGGGTLREKLFF. CDR3 bases: TGTGCCAGCAGTTTACGGACGAGCGGTGGAGGAACCCTGAGGGAAAAACTGTTTTTT.

J is TRBJ2-6 and V is TRBV28; weak D call: TRBD1 (6 bases). The V gene's germline CDR1 is MDHEN and CDR2 SYDVKM. The V and J ends lost 5 bases and 5 bases respectively, with 10 bases between them. The CDR3 length is 14 residues. CDR3 coding DNA: TGTGCCAGCAGTCGGGACAACTGGGCCAACGTCCTGACTTTC. Its protein is CASSRDNWANVLTF. Complete variable domain (other parts from reference TRBV28 and TRBJ2-6): DVKVTQSSRYLVKRTGEKVFLECVQDMDHENMFWYRQDPGLGLRLIYFSYDVKMKEKGDIPEGYSVSREKKERFSLILESASTNQTSMYLCASSRDNWANVLTFGAGSRLTVL.

J is TRBJ2-3 and V is TRBV28; TRBD2 agrees at 10 bases. Germline V gives CDR1 MDHEN, CDR2 SYDVKM. V trimming: 3 bases; J trimming: 2 bases; junction bases outside the gene matches: 5. The CDR3 spans 16 residues. The CDR3 spells CASSFLTSGATDTQYF. The CDR3 DNA reads as TGTGCCAGCAGTTTCCTCACTAGCGGGGCCACAGATACGCAGTATTTT.

The genes are TRBV11-2 and TRBJ2-7, with D perhaps TRBD2 (6 bases). V shed 5 bases and J shed 3 bases, with 17 bases lying between them. CDR1 is SGHAT and CDR2 is FQNNGV in the germline V gene. The CDR3 spans 15 residues. Here the CDR3 reads CASSALGSGSYEQYF. The CDR3 nucleotides read TGTGCCAGCAGCGCGCTGGGTAGCGGAAGCTACGAGCAGTACTTC.

V and J are TRBV7-9 and TRBJ2-7, with 7 bases lining up with TRBD1. The length of the CDR3 is 15 residues. Germline V CDR1 and CDR2: SEHNR, FQNEAQ (reference sequence). The V gene end was trimmed by 2 bases and the J gene end by 2 bases; junction bases not matched to a gene: 6. DNA of the CDR3: TGTGCCAGCAGCTTAACCTCGACAGGGACCTACGAGCAGTACTTC. Amino acid sequence: CASSLTSTGTYEQYF. Full variable domain (missing parts from reference TRBV7-9 and TRBJ2-7): DTGVSQNPRHKITKRGQNVTFRCDPISEHNRLYWYRQTLGQGPEFLTYFQNEAQLEKSRLLSDRFSAERPKGSFSTLEIQRTEQGDSAMYLCASSLTSTGTYEQYFGPGTRLTVT.

This clone was seen a few times. This chain connects TRBV5-4 to TRBJ2-1; a weak D match, TRBD1 (6 bases). The V gene's germline CDR1 is SGHNT and CDR2 YYREEE (reference sequence). The CDR3 is made up of 14 amino acids. V lost 2 bases and J 7 bases, leaving 13 bases between the germline ends. The CDR3 reads CASSLQGGANEQFF. For the CDR3, the DNA is TGTGCCAGCAGCTTACAAGGGGGTGCTAATGAGCAGTTCTTC.

The rearrangement links TRBV28 to TRBJ2-7; D gene unclear. Between the trimmed V and J ends, which lost 5 bases and 7 bases, there was a span of 15 bases. Germline values: CDR1 MDHEN, CDR2 SYDVKM. The CDR3 is 13 amino acids. CDR3 DNA sequence: TGTGCCAGCAGTAAGCAACCTACCGGTGAGCAGTACGTC. Translation gives CASSKQPTGEQYV.